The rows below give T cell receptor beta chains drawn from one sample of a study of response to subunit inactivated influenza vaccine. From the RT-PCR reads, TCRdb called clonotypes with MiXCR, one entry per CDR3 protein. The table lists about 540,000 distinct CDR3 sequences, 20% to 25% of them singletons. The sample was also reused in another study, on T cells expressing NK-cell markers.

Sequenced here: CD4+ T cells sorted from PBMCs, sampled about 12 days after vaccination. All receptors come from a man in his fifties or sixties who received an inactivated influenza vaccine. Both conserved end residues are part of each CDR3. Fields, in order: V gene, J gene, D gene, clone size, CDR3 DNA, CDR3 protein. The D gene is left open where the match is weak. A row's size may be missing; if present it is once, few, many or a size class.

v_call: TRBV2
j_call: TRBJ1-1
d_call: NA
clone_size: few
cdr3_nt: TGTGCCACCCACAGGAACGCCCGGAACACTGAAGCTTTCTTT
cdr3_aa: CATHRNARNTEAFF

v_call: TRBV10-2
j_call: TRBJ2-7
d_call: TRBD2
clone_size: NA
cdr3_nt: TGCGCCAGTACCGTTGGGGGGGACGGGGCCTACGAGCAGTACTTC
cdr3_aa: CASTVGGDGAYEQYF

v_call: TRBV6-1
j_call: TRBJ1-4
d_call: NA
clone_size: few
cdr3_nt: TGTGCCAGCAGTGAACCCAAGGGGTGGGCAGTCGAAAAACTGTTTTTT
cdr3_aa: CASSEPKGWAVEKLFF

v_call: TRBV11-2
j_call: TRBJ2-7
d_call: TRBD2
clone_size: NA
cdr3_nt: TGTGCCAGCAGCTCGGTCCGGGGGGCCTACGAGCAGTACTTC
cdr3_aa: CASSSVRGAYEQYF

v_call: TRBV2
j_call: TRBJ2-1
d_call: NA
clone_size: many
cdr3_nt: TGTGCCAGCAGTGAATGGGGGCCAGGTGAGCAGTTCTTC
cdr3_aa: CASSEWGPGEQFF

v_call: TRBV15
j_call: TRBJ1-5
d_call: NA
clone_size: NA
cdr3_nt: TGTGCCACCAGCCCTGGTATTGGCAATCAGCCCCAGCATTTT
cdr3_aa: CATSPGIGNQPQHF

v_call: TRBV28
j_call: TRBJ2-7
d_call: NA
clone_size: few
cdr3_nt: TGTGCCAGCAGTTTAAACCGACAGGCACGGCTTTCTTACGAGCAGTACTTC
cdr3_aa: CASSLNRQARLSYEQYF

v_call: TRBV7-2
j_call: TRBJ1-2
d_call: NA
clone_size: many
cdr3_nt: TGTGCCAGCAGCTCCCATGGGGCCTGGTCCTATGGCTACACCTTC
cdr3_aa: CASSSHGAWSYGYTF

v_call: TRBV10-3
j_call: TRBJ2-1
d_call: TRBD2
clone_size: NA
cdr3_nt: TGTGCCATCAAGGGGACTAGCGACCACAATGAGCAGTTCTTC
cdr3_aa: CAIKGTSDHNEQFF

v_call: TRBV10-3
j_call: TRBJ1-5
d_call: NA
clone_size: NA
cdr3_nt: TGTGCCATCAGTGAGTCGGATATTCAGCCCCAGCATTTT
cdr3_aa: CAISESDIQPQHF

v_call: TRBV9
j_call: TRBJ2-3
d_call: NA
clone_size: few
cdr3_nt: TGTGCCAGCAGCGCCTCTAGCGACGTTGGAGATACGCAGTATTTT
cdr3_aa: CASSASSDVGDTQYF

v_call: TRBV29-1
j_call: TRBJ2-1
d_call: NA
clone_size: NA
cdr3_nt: TGCGGCGTGGATGACTATGCTTACAATGAGCAGTTCTTC
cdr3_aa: CGVDDYAYNEQFF

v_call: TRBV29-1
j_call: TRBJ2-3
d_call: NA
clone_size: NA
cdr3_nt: TGCAGCGTTCTAGGGGCCACAGATACGCAGTATTTT
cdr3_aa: CSVLGATDTQYF

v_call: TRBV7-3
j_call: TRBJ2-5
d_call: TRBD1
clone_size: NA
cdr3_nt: TGTGCCAGCAGCTTACGGACAGGGTTCGGGGAGACCCAGTACTTC
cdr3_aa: CASSLRTGFGETQYF

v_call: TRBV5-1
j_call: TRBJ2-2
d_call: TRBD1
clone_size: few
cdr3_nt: TGCGCCAGCAGCTCATCGACAGGGCGAGGCACCGGGGAGCTGTTTTTT
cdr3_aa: CASSSSTGRGTGELFF

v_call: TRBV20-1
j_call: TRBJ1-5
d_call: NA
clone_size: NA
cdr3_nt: TGCAGTGCTAGTGGGCAGGGAAATCAGCCCCAGCATTTT
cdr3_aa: CSASGQGNQPQHF

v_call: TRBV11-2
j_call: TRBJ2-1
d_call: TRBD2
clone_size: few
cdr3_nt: TGTGCCAGCAGCTTAGACGGGACTAGCGGGGTACTCTCCTACAATGAGCAGTTCTTC
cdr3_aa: CASSLDGTSGVLSYNEQFF

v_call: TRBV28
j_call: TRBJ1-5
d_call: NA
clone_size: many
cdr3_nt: TGTGCCAGCAACCCTTCAGAGACCCGCGGCAATCAGCCCCAGCATTTT
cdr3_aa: CASNPSETRGNQPQHF

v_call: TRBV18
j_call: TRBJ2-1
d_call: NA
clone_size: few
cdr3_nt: TGTGCCAGCTCAAACAGGGTGGGCTCCTACAATGAGCAGTTCTTC
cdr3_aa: CASSNRVGSYNEQFF

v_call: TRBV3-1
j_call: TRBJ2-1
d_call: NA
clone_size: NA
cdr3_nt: TGTGCCAGCAGCCAAGCCCGCGCTATTGAGCAGTTCTTC
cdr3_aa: CASSQARAIEQFF

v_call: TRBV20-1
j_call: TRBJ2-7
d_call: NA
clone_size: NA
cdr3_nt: TGCAGTGCACGCGTACCAGGACAGCGCCTCTACGAGCAGTACTTC
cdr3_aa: CSARVPGQRLYEQYF

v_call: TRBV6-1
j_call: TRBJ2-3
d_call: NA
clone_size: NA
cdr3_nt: TGTGCCAGCAGGCCGCTGGGGTCGGGATACACAGATACGCAGTATTTT
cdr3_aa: CASRPLGSGYTDTQYF

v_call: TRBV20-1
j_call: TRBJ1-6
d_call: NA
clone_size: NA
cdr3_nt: TGCAGTGCTACCAGACAGGCCAATTCACCCCTCCACTTT
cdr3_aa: CSATRQANSPLHF

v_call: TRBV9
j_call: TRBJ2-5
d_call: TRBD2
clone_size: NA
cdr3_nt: TGTGCCAGCAGCGCTAGCGGGGGATCAGAGACCCAGTACTTC
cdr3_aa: CASSASGGSETQYF

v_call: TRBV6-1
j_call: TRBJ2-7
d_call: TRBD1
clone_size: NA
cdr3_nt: TGTGCCAGCAGGGTCGACAGGGGGAGCTCCTACGAGCAGTACTTC
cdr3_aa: CASRVDRGSSYEQYF

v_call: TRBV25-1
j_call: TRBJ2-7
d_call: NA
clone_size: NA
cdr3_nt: TGTGCCAGCAGTGAATTGGCGGGACGCGACAGGTCCTACGAGCAGTACTTC
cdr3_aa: CASSELAGRDRSYEQYF

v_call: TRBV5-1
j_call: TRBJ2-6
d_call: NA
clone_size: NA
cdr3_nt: TGCGCCAGCAGCTTACTCCTTGGGGCCAACGTCCTGACTTTC
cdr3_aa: CASSLLLGANVLTF

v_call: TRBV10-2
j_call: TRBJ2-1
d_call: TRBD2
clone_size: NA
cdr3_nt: TGCGCCAGCAGTGATCCAGCGGGAGAGCGAAATGAGCAGTTCTTC
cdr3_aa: CASSDPAGERNEQFF

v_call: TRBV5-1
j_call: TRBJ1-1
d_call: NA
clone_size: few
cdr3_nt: TGCGCCAGCAGCCTAGACGGCCGTCAAGCTTTCTTT
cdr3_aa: CASSLDGRQAFF

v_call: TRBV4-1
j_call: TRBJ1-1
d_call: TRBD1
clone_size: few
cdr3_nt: TGCGCCAGCAGCTACACAGGGGGCAGGGGGTACACTGAAGCTTTCTTT
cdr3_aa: CASSYTGGRGYTEAFF

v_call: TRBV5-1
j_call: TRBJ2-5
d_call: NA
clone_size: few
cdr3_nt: TGCGCCAGCGGGAACCCTCGAGAGACCCAGTACTTC
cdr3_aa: CASGNPRETQYF

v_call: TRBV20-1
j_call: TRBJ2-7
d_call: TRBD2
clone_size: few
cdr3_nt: TGCAGTGCCCCGTCTAGGCGGGAGGGTGGCATCGAGCAGTACTTC
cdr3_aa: CSAPSRREGGIEQYF

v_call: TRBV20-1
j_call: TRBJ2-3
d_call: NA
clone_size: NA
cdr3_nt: TGCAGTGCTAGAGATCCTGGCAGGTTTGAGTATTTT
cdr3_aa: CSARDPGRFEYF

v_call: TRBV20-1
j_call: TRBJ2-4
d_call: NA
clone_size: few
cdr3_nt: TGCAGTGCGGAGGCGATGAACCACGCAAACATTCAGTACTTC
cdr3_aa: CSAEAMNHANIQYF

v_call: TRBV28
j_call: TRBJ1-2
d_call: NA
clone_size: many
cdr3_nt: TGTGCCAGCAGTTTTGACTATGGCTACACCTTC
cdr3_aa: CASSFDYGYTF

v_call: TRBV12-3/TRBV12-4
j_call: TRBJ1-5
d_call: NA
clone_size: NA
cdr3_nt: TGTGCCAGCAGTTTGGAGGGCTCCCAGCATTTT
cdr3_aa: CASSLEGSQHF

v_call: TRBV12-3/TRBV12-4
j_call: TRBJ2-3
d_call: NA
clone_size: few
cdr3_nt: TGTGCCAGCAGTCTCCGGATTACAGGATCGCTTAGGGATACGCAGTATTTT
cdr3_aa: CASSLRITGSLRDTQYF

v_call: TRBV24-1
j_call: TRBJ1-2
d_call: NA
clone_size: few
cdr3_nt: TGTGCCACCGGGGAAACTGGGGGGTATGGCTACACCTTC
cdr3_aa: CATGETGGYGYTF

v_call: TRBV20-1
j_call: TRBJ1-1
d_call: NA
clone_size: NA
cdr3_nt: TGCAGTGCAACCCTCGGTTCGGGGACTGAAGCTTTCTTT
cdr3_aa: CSATLGSGTEAFF

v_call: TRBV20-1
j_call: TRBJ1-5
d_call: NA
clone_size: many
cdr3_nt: TGCAGTGCTAGAGAGGCACAGGGCAATCAGCCCCAGCATTTT
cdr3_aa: CSAREAQGNQPQHF

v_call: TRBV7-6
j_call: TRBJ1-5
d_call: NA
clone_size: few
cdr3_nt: TGTGCCAGCAGCCTCGCAGCCTATAGCAATCAGCCCCAGCATTTT
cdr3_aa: CASSLAAYSNQPQHF

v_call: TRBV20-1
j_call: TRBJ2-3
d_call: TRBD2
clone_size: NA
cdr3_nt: TGCAGCCTAATAGCGGGAAGCACAGATACGCAGTATTTT
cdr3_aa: CSLIAGSTDTQYF